The 2 T cell receptor beta chains below were found in one sample sequenced in a study of T cells in Graves' hyperthyroidism and ophthalmopathy. Amplification targeted TCR beta CDR3 regions from RNA transcripts. The HTBI primer set was used in a first-round RT-PCR of the TCR CDR3. TCRdb reprocessed the multiplex PCR reads via MiXCR and lists one record per CDR3 protein. The repertoire holds some 350,000 distinct CDR3 sequences, 13% to 15% seen once, with approximately 19% in the top ten. Sequenced sample: blood. Receptor source: a woman between 55 and 75 years old with Graves' ophthalmopathy.

This clonotype has ten or more counts. The chain is built from TRBV2 and TRBJ2-7; D is perhaps TRBD1 or TRBD2 (5 bases each). This CDR3 contains 14 residues. Trimming pared 7 bases from V and 5 bases from J, leaving 18 bases between. Germline V CDR1 and CDR2: SNHLY, FYNNEI. The CDR3 loop reads CASNWDPNSDEQYF. The CDR3 coding sequence is TGTGCCAGCAATTGGGACCCTAATTCCGACGAGCAGTACTTC. Filled out from reference TRBV2 and TRBJ2-7, the complete variable domain reads EPEVTQTPSHQVTQMGQEVILRCVPISNHLYFYWYRQILGQKVEFLVSFYNNEISEKSEIFDDQFSVERPDGSNFTLKIRSTKLEDSAMYFCASNWDPNSDEQYFGPGTRLTVT.

This clonotype has just a few counts. The CDR3 loop is CASSTRDGPYEQYF. CDR3 coding DNA: TGTGCCAGCAGTACCCGGGACGGGCCCTACGAGCAGTACTTC. The V and J genes are TRBV6-1 and TRBJ2-7, with D perhaps matching TRBD1 or TRBD2 (5 bases each). CDR1 is MNHNS and CDR2 is SASEGT in the germline V gene. This CDR3 is built from 14 residues. Trimming took off 5 bases at V and 2 bases at J, with 13 bases between the two ends.